This is a list of T cell receptor beta chains from one sample in a study of blood T cell repertoires in COVID-19. Sequencing was performed with immunoSEQ multiplex PCR; in TCRdb, only in-frame clones are kept and a portion is missing. The data hold 97,000 or so clones, with 80% to 85% observed a single time. Source material: peripheral blood. The receptor set was obtained from a man aged 55 to 69 with acute or convalescent COVID-19. The CDR3 runs from the conserved cysteine through the conserved F or W. Fields, in order: V gene, D gene, J gene, clone size, CDR3 DNA, CDR3 protein. A D gene is named only where the DNA matches it firmly. Clone size is shown for a subset of rows, as once, few, many or a class of expanded clone.

V: TRBV27
D: .
J: TRBJ2-3
size: .
DNA: TGTGCCAGCAGTTTATGGGGGGGCGTCGGCACAGATACGCAGTATTTT
CDR3: CASSLWGGVGTDTQYF

V: TRBV29-1
D: TRBD2
J: TRBJ2-5
size: .
DNA: TGCAGCGTCCTCCCTTGGGCGGGGGGCCTGGAGACCCAGTACTTC
CDR3: CSVLPWAGGLETQYF

V: TRBV19
D: .
J: TRBJ2-2
size: .
DNA: TGTGCCAGTAGTATAAACGGGCGGGTCGGGGAGCTGTTTTTT
CDR3: CASSINGRVGELFF

V: TRBV6-5
D: .
J: TRBJ1-1
size: .
DNA: TGTGCCAGCAGTTACGTCAGGGGAGCCACCGAAGCTTTCTTT
CDR3: CASSYVRGATEAFF

V: TRBV2
D: TRBD1
J: TRBJ2-6
size: .
DNA: TGTGCCAGCAGTAGACAGGGGGCCTCAGGGGCCAACGTCCTGACTTTC
CDR3: CASSRQGASGANVLTF

V: TRBV5-5
D: TRBD2
J: TRBJ2-3
size: .
DNA: TGTGCCAGCAGCCCCGGACTAGATGGCACAGATACGCAGTATTTT
CDR3: CASSPGLDGTDTQYF

V: TRBV3-1/TRBV3-2
D: TRBD1
J: TRBJ2-1
size: .
DNA: TGTGCCAGCAGCCAACTCGCAGGGGGTTTCGACAATGAGCAGTTCTTC
CDR3: CASSQLAGGFDNEQFF

V: TRBV7-2
D: .
J: TRBJ1-2
size: .
DNA: TGTGCCAGCAGCCCATGGGGGGGAAACTATGGCTACACCTTC
CDR3: CASSPWGGNYGYTF

V: TRBV19
D: TRBD1
J: TRBJ2-2
size: .
DNA: TGTGCCACCACTCGAGGGGGCGACGACACCGGGGAGCTGTTTTTT
CDR3: CATTRGGDDTGELFF

V: TRBV20-1
D: .
J: TRBJ1-6
size: .
DNA: TGCAGTGCTAGTTCCCGCAGGGATTTGGGTTCACCCCTCCACTTT
CDR3: CSASSRRDLGSPLHF

V: TRBV7-2
D: .
J: TRBJ1-2
size: .
DNA: TGTGCCAGCAGCTTAGCGCTAGCCTCTAACTATGGCTACACCTTC
CDR3: CASSLALASNYGYTF

V: TRBV19
D: TRBD1
J: TRBJ1-2
size: .
DNA: TGTGCCAGTAGTATAGATCCAACAGGGGCGGAACTCATTTTTTATGGCTACACCTTC
CDR3: CASSIDPTGAELIFYGYTF

V: TRBV11-1
D: TRBD1
J: TRBJ1-1
size: .
DNA: TGTGCCAGCAGCCCCAGGACAGGGGGCAGGAACACTGAAGCTTTCTTT
CDR3: CASSPRTGGRNTEAFF

V: TRBV11-3
D: .
J: TRBJ2-6
size: .
DNA: TGTGCCAGCAGCGGCATCGGGGCTGGGGCCAACGTCCTGACTTTC
CDR3: CASSGIGAGANVLTF

V: TRBV3-1/TRBV3-2
D: TRBD2
J: TRBJ2-2
size: .
DNA: TGTGCCAGCAGCCCGTGGGGACTAGTCCAGACCGGGGAGCTGTTTTTT
CDR3: CASSPWGLVQTGELFF

V: TRBV7-6
D: .
J: TRBJ2-5
size: .
DNA: TGTGCCAGCAGCTTAGCGGGGGCGCGGGAGACCCAGTACTTC
CDR3: CASSLAGARETQYF

V: TRBV5-1
D: .
J: TRBJ2-3
size: .
DNA: TGCGCCAGCAGCTCCCGACAGGACACAGATACGCAGTATTTT
CDR3: CASSSRQDTDTQYF

V: TRBV4-2
D: .
J: TRBJ1-2
size: .
DNA: TGTGCCAGCAGCCAAGTACAGGCGAACTATGGCTACACCTTC
CDR3: CASSQVQANYGYTF

V: TRBV29-1
D: TRBD1
J: TRBJ2-5
size: .
DNA: TGCAGCGTGAGACAGGGGGCCAACGCACGGGAGACCCAGTACTTC
CDR3: CSVRQGANARETQYF

V: TRBV28
D: TRBD1
J: TRBJ1-1
size: few
DNA: TGTGCCAGCAGTTTAGAGGGGGCCACTGAAGCTTTCTTT
CDR3: CASSLEGATEAFF

V: TRBV10-1
D: TRBD1
J: TRBJ1-6
size: few
DNA: TGCGCCAGCAGTGAGTATCTGAGGGGGCATTCTGGGTCACCCCTCCACTTT
CDR3: CASSEYLRGHSGSPLHF

V: TRBV7-3
D: .
J: TRBJ1-1
size: once
DNA: TGTGCCAGCAGCTTAAGTGGGGAGACTGAAGCTTTCTTT
CDR3: CASSLSGETEAFF

V: TRBV7-9
D: TRBD1
J: TRBJ1-1
size: .
DNA: TGTGCCAGCAGCTTAGACAGGGGCACTGAAGCTTTCTTT
CDR3: CASSLDRGTEAFF

V: TRBV7-2
D: .
J: TRBJ2-3
size: .
DNA: TGTGCCAGCAGCCCCCAGGCGAGTCTCCGGGGGGATACGCAGTATTTT
CDR3: CASSPQASLRGDTQYF

V: TRBV10-3
D: TRBD2
J: TRBJ2-1
size: .
DNA: TGTGCCATCAGTGAGACTAGCGGGAGCAATGAGCAGTTCTTC
CDR3: CAISETSGSNEQFF

V: TRBV6-5
D: TRBD2
J: TRBJ2-1
size: .
DNA: TGTGCCAGTGAGGGGACTACGAACAATGAGCAGTTCTTC
CDR3: CASEGTTNNEQFF

V: TRBV7-2
D: .
J: TRBJ2-1
size: .
DNA: TGTGCCAGCAGCTTAGTTCTCTCCCAGGGGCAGTTCTTC
CDR3: CASSLVLSQGQFF

V: TRBV7-8
D: .
J: TRBJ1-1
size: .
DNA: TGTGCCAGCAGCTTAGTGGAGGGACGGGACACTGAAGCTTTCTTT
CDR3: CASSLVEGRDTEAFF

V: TRBV11-1
D: TRBD1
J: TRBJ1-5
size: .
DNA: TGTGCCAGCAGCTTAGGGACAGGGATCAATCAGCCCCAGCATTTT
CDR3: CASSLGTGINQPQHF

V: TRBV7-9
D: TRBD1
J: TRBJ1-4
size: .
DNA: TGTGCCAGCAGCCTCCGGGACAGTGACACCGAAAAACTGTTTTTT
CDR3: CASSLRDSDTEKLFF

V: TRBV2
D: TRBD2
J: TRBJ2-3
size: .
DNA: TGTGCCAGCAGCCTGGGGGGGATTAGCACAGATACGCAGTATTTT
CDR3: CASSLGGISTDTQYF

V: TRBV27
D: .
J: TRBJ1-2
size: .
DNA: TGTGCCAGCAGCCCACAGGAGGGTGGCTACACCTTC
CDR3: CASSPQEGGYTF

V: TRBV2
D: .
J: TRBJ1-1
size: .
DNA: TGTGCCAGCAGTGGACAGATTTACACTGAAGCTTTCTTT
CDR3: CASSGQIYTEAFF

V: TRBV30
D: .
J: TRBJ2-2
size: few
DNA: TGTGCCTGCCTCGACAGGCCGAACACCGGGGAGCTGTTTTTT
CDR3: CACLDRPNTGELFF

V: TRBV19
D: TRBD2
J: TRBJ2-1
size: .
DNA: TGTGCCAGTATCCCGACTAGCGGGGGGCACAATGAGCAGTTCTTC
CDR3: CASIPTSGGHNEQFF

V: TRBV9
D: .
J: TRBJ2-4
size: .
DNA: TGTGCCAGCAGCGTAGGATTCGGGGGATTAAACATTCAGTACTTC
CDR3: CASSVGFGGLNIQYF

V: TRBV11-2
D: TRBD2
J: TRBJ2-1
size: .
DNA: TGTGCCAGCAGCCCCGGGACTATAAATGAGCAGTTCTTC
CDR3: CASSPGTINEQFF

V: TRBV11-3
D: .
J: TRBJ2-5
size: .
DNA: TGTGCCAGCAGCTCAGGCAGGGGCAACCAAGAGACCCAGTACTTC
CDR3: CASSSGRGNQETQYF

V: TRBV25-1
D: TRBD1
J: TRBJ2-5
size: .
DNA: TGTGCCAGCAGTGAGGGACAGGGCCCATTAGAGACCCAGTACTTC
CDR3: CASSEGQGPLETQYF

V: TRBV5-1
D: TRBD1
J: TRBJ2-7
size: .
DNA: TGCGCCAGCAGCGCCGGGACAGGAGACTACGAGCAGTACTTC
CDR3: CASSAGTGDYEQYF